This T cell receptor beta chain was captured in a study of T-cell reconstitution after alpha-beta-depleted transplantation in children. Broader study findings: The origin of alpha-beta T cells about two months after transplant was reportedly several hundred expanded graft clones. Diversity and T-cell counts at one year after transplant derived mostly from new T cells. Some patients owed their high day-60 TCRbeta diversity to surviving recipient T cells and thymic progenitors.

Unique molecular identifiers featured in how the TCRbeta library was prepared. TCRdb processed the PCR reads anew with MiXCR; each CDR3 protein has one entry. The table has approximately 150,000 distinct CDR3 sequences, 7.5% to 9% seen once; the top ten hold around a sixth. Notes on this clonotype: Its antigen is not identified.

Germline-derived CDR1 and CDR2 are MDHEN and SYDVKM. The CDR3 runs to 14 residues. V gave up 5 bases and J gave up 3 bases, with 13 bases separating them. This chain joins TRBV28 and TRBJ1-1; D gene unclear. This sequence was found in a female patient aged 2 to 10 who had a stem cell transplant for congenital amegakaryocytic thrombocytopenia, so the T cells may come from the graft donor. The sample in question was PBMCs, mostly from graft donor cells, obtained 180 days after TCRalphabeta/CD19-depleted stem cell transplant. The CDR3 DNA follows: TGTGCCAGCAGTCACACCACAGCTCACACTGAAGCTTTCTTT. This translates into CASSHTTAHTEAFF.